The 13 T cell receptor beta chains in this list originate from one sample, sequenced in a study of T cells in localized non-small cell lung cancer (TCRdb year 2020). Library preparation was by the immunoSEQ multiplex PCR assay. TCRdb retrieved this table from immuneACCESS and kept in-frame rearrangements only. Not all clones are present; in checked studies, unresolved V genes account for under half, and no reason is known for the remainder. The sample data list roughly 61,000 clones, and approximately 80% of these were observed just once. In total, the top ten clones hold 4.7% of the sample. The sample was PBMCs, taken before any cancer treatment. The receptors here all came from a man between 40 and 69 years old with stage II lung adenocarcinoma.

V and J are TRBV12-5 and TRBJ1-1; D unresolved. Trimming removed 5 bases at V and 11 bases at J, with 15 bases between. There are 12 residues in the CDR3. The germline CDR1 and CDR2 sequences are LGHNT and FRNRAP. CDR3 coding DNA: TGTGCTAGTGGTCTTTTGACCGCAGAGGCTTTCTTT. Encoded protein: CASGLLTAEAFF.

This chain connects TRBV10-3 to TRBJ2-7; D unresolved. The CDR3 consists of 11 residues. The ends were cut back, 0 bases at V and 9 bases at J, with 6 bases in the middle. Germline lookup yields CDR1 ENHRY and CDR2 SYGVKD. CDR3 region: CAISESIGQYF. The CDR3 region has the DNA TGTGCCATCAGTGAGTCGATCGGGCAGTACTTC.

This clone turned up a few times. The rearrangement joins TRBV9 to TRBJ2-7; D is unclear. CDR3 length: 13 residues. Per germline, CDR1 SGDLS and CDR2 YYNGEE. With 3 bases removed from V and 0 bases from J, the gap between germline ends came to 7 bases. The CDR3 bases are TGTGCCAGCAGCGGTACAGCCTCCTACGAGCAGTACTTC. This gives the protein CASSGTASYEQYF.

This rearrangement joins TRBV11-3 to TRBJ2-2; a possible D gene is TRBD1 (6 bases). V was shortened by 0 bases and J by 0 bases, with 14 bases between the two germline ends. Germline V gives CDR1 SGHNT, CDR2 YENEEA. There are 18 residues in the CDR3. The CDR3 region has the DNA TGTGCCAGCAGCTTAGATCGGGTTGGACAGCCGAACACCGGGGAGCTGTTTTTT. Translated, it gives CASSLDRVGQPNTGELFF.

Only one count was recorded for this clone. The rearrangement links TRBV6-1 to TRBJ2-2; no firm D call. Germline V gene lookup returns CDR1 MNHNS and CDR2 SASEGT. CDR3 length equals 15 residues. V lost 10 bases and J 0 bases, leaving 15 bases between the germline ends. CDR3 region: CATSPAFANTGELFF. In DNA, the CDR3 is TGTGCCACCTCCCCTGCGTTCGCGAACACCGGGGAGCTGTTTTTT.

About this clone itself: A much larger clone differs by one base, so this may be a read error. The chain employs TRBV4-3 and TRBJ1-2; D is unresolved. CDR1 LGHNA and CDR2 YSLEER come from the germline V gene. The CDR3 is 16 residues long. CDR3 region: CANSQAASDTNYGYTF. CDR3 nucleotides: TGCGCCAACAGCCAAGCTGCCAGCGACACTAACTATGGCTACACCTTC.

A word on this clone: The sample contains more than one DNA sequence encoding this CDR3. J is TRBJ1-4 and V is TRBV9, with D unclear. The germline CDR1 and CDR2 sequences are SGDLS and YYNGEE. This CDR3 is 14 amino acids long. The V and J ends lost 0 bases and 8 bases respectively, with 11 bases between them. The CDR3 DNA sequence: TGTGCCAGCAGCGTAGACGGGTTCCCCGAAAAACTGTTTTTT. Amino acids: CASSVDGFPEKLFF.

The rearrangement uses TRBV7-3 and TRBJ2-1; no reliable D call. Looked up from germline, CDR1 is SGHTA and CDR2 is FQGTGA. V lost 5 bases, J lost 3 bases, and 23 bases lay in between. This CDR3 spans 18 amino acids. CDR3 protein: CASSLPWAGTLDYNEQFF. In DNA form, the CDR3 reads TGTGCCAGCAGCCTACCCTGGGCAGGTACCCTAGACTACAATGAGCAGTTCTTC.

The J gene is TRBJ1-5, the V gene TRBV7-2; D call uncertain. Germline V gene data show CDR1 as SGHTA and CDR2 as FQGNSA. Trimming shortened V by 5 bases and J by 3 bases, and 11 bases separated the two germline ends. The CDR3 runs to 14 residues. CDR3 region: CASSPPAHNQPQHF. The CDR3 DNA follows: TGTGCCAGCAGCCCTCCGGCTCACAATCAGCCCCAGCATTTT.

The rearrangement links TRBV2 to TRBJ2-3; D ambiguous. The germline V gene has CDR1 SNHLY and CDR2 FYNNEI. Trimming left V 4 bases short and J 6 bases short, with 5 bases between. The CDR3 spans 11 residues. The CDR3 is CASSVKDTQYF. CDR3 in DNA: TGTGCCAGCAGTGTTAAGGATACGCAGTATTTT.

DNA for the CDR3: TGTGCCAGTAATAAGGGCAGGGGGGATCAGCCCCAGCATTTT. It specifies CASNKGRGDQPQHF. The chain employs TRBV19 and TRBJ1-5; 7 bases are a match to TRBD1. J lost 5 bases, V lost 7 bases, and 8 bases had no gene match. The V gene's germline CDR1 is LNHDA and CDR2 SQIVND (reference sequence). CDR3 length equals 14 residues.

As regards this clone: This same CDR3 is encoded by further DNA sequences in the sample. The chain employs TRBV6-5 and TRBJ2-7; D not resolved. This CDR3 is built from 12 residues. V lost 2 bases and J 2 bases, leaving 4 bases between the germline ends. Looked up from germline, CDR1 is MNHEY and CDR2 is SVGAGI. The CDR3 DNA reads as TGTGCCAGCAGTTACGGACCCTACGAGCAGTACTTC. Its protein product is CASSYGPYEQYF.

This chain links TRBV6-5 with TRBJ1-1, with a tentative D call TRBD1 (5 bases). CDR1 and CDR2 (germline): MNHEY, SVGAGI. This CDR3 region has 13 residues. V was cut by 2 bases and J by 3 bases, with 7 bases left in between. The CDR3 reads CASSYGAYTEAFF. CDR3 coding DNA: TGTGCCAGCAGTTACGGGGCCTACACTGAAGCTTTCTTT.